The clone carrying this T cell receptor beta chain was seen more than once but under ten times. Its target is unknown. The entry originates in a study of blood T cells in healthy people across ages. This CDR3 has 16 amino acids. Trimming cost V 2 bases and J 6 bases; bases outside gene matches: 5. Germline loops: CDR1 MNHEY, CDR2 SVGEGT. Alongside a J-beta primer mix, a sample-barcoded 5' primer served in a second PCR lasting about 7 to 11 cycles. Each CDR3 protein is one row after TCRdb ran MiXCR on the 5' RACE reads. Of hundreds of thousands of distinct CDR3 sequences listed, around two fifths are singletons. Whenever a sample was processed, at least 6.5 million PBMCs were isolated. Study results and limitations: Unsorted PBMCs blocked a conclusive comparison of naive and antigen-experienced cells. Measured against age, TCR beta diversity per million T cells decreased in a roughly linear manner. The study regarded diversity estimates from one million T cells as underestimates.

The chain joins TRBV6-2 or TRBV6-3 to TRBJ2-1; 12 nucleotides line up with TRBD2. Sequencing was done on a sample of blood. The sequence was obtained from a man in his sixties in good health. The CDR3 spells CASSYLAGGPVNEQFF. CDR3 DNA sequence: TGTGCCAGCAGTTACCTAGCGGGGGGGCCGGTCAATGAGCAGTTCTTC.